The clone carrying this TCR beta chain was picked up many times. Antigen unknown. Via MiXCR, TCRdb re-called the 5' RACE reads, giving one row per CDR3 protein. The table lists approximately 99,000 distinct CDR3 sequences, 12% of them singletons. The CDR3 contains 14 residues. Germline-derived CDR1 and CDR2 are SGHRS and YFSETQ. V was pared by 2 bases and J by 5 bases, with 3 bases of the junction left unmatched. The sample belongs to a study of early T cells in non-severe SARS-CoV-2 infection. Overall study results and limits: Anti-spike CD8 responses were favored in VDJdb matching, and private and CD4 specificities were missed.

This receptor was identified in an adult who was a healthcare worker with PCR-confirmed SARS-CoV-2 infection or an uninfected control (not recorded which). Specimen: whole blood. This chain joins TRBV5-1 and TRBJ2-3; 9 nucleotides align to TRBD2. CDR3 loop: CASSLKLAGDTQYF. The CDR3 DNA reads TGCGCCAGCAGCTTAAAACTAGCGGGAGATACGCAGTATTTT.